This TCR beta chain was found in a study of response to subunit inactivated influenza vaccine. TCRdb reprocessed the RT-PCR reads with MiXCR, giving one entry per CDR3 protein. The table has roughly 540,000 distinct CDR3 sequences, around 25% seen once; the top ten hold 2.5% to 3%. This clonotype was picked up a small number of times. A further study also used this sample, focusing on T cells expressing NK-cell markers. Turning to that study: The authors made TCR beta cDNA libraries by 5'RACE template switching. This switching added a universal primer site and UMIs.

This sequence originates from a man between 45 and 60 years old who received an inactivated influenza vaccine. This material consisted of CD4+ T cells sorted from PBMCs, taken 11 to 12 days after vaccination.

The CDR3 loop is CSGRDRAEKLFF. The CDR3 DNA reads as TGCAGTGGACGGGACAGGGCTGAAAAACTGTTTTTT. This chain uses TRBV20-1 with TRBJ1-4, with 9 bases matching TRBD1. The CDR3 runs 12 residues. The germline gives CDR1 DFQATT, CDR2 SNEGSKA (reference sequence). Trimming cost V 7 bases and J 7 bases; bases outside gene matches: 4.